This TCR beta chain was retrieved from a study of control samples from healthy donors and cancer patients. Profiling relied on immunoSEQ multiplex PCR, and the TCRdb table lists in-frame clones only, not all of them. The sample lists 75,000 to 90,000 clones; approximately 88% were seen once. The CDR3 totals 16 residues. Germline loops: CDR1 SGHTA, CDR2 FQGNSA. V shed 2 bases and J 7 bases; nucleotides not matched to a gene: 8. This rearrangement joins TRBV7-2 to TRBJ1-4; 9 bases are shared with TRBD1. This clonotype was sampled from a woman aged 50 to 60 with colorectal cancer. The sequenced sample consisted of PBMCs. The CDR3 DNA sequence: TGTGCCAGCAGCTTAAAGGGGACAGGGCAAGCTGAAAAACTGTTTTTT. Amino acid sequence: CASSLKGTGQAEKLFF. Full variable domain (rest looked up from reference TRBV7-2 and TRBJ1-4): GAGVSQSPSNKVTEKGKDVELRCDPISGHTALYWYRQSLGQGLEFLIYFQGNSAPDKSGLPSDRFSAERTGGSVSTLTIQRTQQEDSAVYLCASSLKGTGQAEKLFFGSGTQLSVL.